The clone carrying this T cell receptor (beta chain) was picked up one time. Its antigen is as yet unknown. The data derive from a study of shared clonotypes between healthy human individuals. Study-level points and caveats: When compared with the clonotypes that were shared by all four sorted-subset donors, the non-shared clonotypes turned out to have lower generation probabilities.

Each subset's genomic DNA was shared equally among a number of immunoSEQ plates. Per the authors' pipeline: Without quality scores, immunoSEQ junctional reads could not be filtered like full-length reads. Assay used: immunoSEQ multiplex PCR; TCRdb lists only in-frame clones, some missing. The V and J calls and clone size come from that table; D and trimming were worked out from the DNA. Counted here are approximately 640,000 clones, approximately 79% occurring once; the ten biggest clones make up 1.8%. The germline CDR1 and CDR2 sequences are MDHEN and SYDVKM. With V trimmed by 5 bases and J by 4 bases, 8 bases remained unmatched. CDR3 length: 16 residues.

Sequenced material: memory CD4+ T cells sorted from blood. Specified subset: CD45RA-negative fraction. The chain uses TRBV28 and TRBJ1-1; TRBD1 aligns across 12 bases. This TCR was recovered from a woman aged 25 to 39 in good health. CDR3 in DNA: TGTGCCAGCAGTACCACTGGGACAGGGGGCGGCACTGAAGCTTTCTTT. It yields the protein CASSTTGTGGGTEAFF.